The sequence of this T cell receptor beta chain was determined in a study of identical twins. The V and J ends lost 3 bases and 2 bases respectively, with 15 bases between them. Germline-derived CDR1 and CDR2 are SGHTA and FQGNSA. This CDR3 comprises 16 residues. TCRdb re-called the 5' RACE reads with MiXCR, one entry per CDR3 protein. This table holds 600,000 to 700,000 distinct CDR3 sequences, about 20% found once. This sample was shared with a second study, whose subject was T cells expressing NK-cell markers. Per that study: CD8+ T cells in 5 or 6 donors included dominant NKG2C+ clonotypes at roughly 1.0-8%. Similarly, these clonotypes led the CD3+CD56-NKG2C+ fraction as well in a few donors.

The genes are TRBV7-2 and TRBJ2-3, with D hard to call. The TCR originated in a woman aged 18-29 years in good health. Sequencing input: PBMCs. CDR3 amino acids: CASSFRAPVHTDTQYF. The CDR3 DNA follows: TGTGCCAGCAGCTTCCGGGCTCCGGTTCACACAGATACGCAGTATTTT.